This TCR beta chain was recorded in a study of identical twins. Study conclusions and caveats: The more abundant beta clonotypes in cord blood had fewer insertions, and memory repertoires did not show this.

Each CDR3 protein is one row after TCRdb ran MiXCR on the 5' RACE reads. The sample lists about 200,000 distinct CDR3 sequences, approximately 8.3% occurring once. With respect to this clonotype: Antigen specificity is unknown.

CDR1 is LNHNV and CDR2 is YYDKDF in the germline V gene (reference sequence). V trimming: 4 bases; J trimming: 6 bases; junction bases outside the gene matches: 5. The length of the CDR3 is 14 residues. Separately, the same data were catalogued under a study of yellow fever vaccine responses in identical twins.

The V gene is TRBV15, the J gene TRBJ1-4; TRBD1 agrees at 7 bases. The source of this sequence is a young woman in good health. Material for sequencing was memory (CD45RO+) T cells sorted from blood. CDR3 DNA: TGTGCCACCAGCACCCGGGACAGTGATGAAAAACTGTTTTTT. This codes for CATSTRDSDEKLFF.